This is a list of T cell receptor beta chains from one sample in a study of cytomegalovirus exposure and HLA in healthy donors. Produced via immunoSEQ multiplex PCR; TCRdb's table is partial and in-frame only. Among about 64,000 clones listed, more than 85% were seen once. The sequenced material came from PBMCs. The receptors derive from a woman aged 18-29 years in good health and CMV-seronegative. The CDR3 runs from the conserved cysteine through the conserved F or W. Fields, in order: V gene, J gene, CDR3 protein.

TRBV4-1	TRBJ1-4	CASSQVLQLEKLFF
TRBV6-5	TRBJ2-7	CASSYRRTSGSYEQYF
TRBV5-4	TRBJ2-3	CASSLGGKVTGGPDTQYF
TRBV10-3	TRBJ2-3	CAISESTGTDTQYF
TRBV4-1	TRBJ2-3	CASSLAGTSGTDTQYF
TRBV10-3	TRBJ1-1	CAISPLGHPGNTEAFF
TRBV28	TRBJ1-2	CASSFIRVGYTF
TRBV2	TRBJ1-6	CASNPGQGDSPLHF
TRBV5-1	TRBJ2-3	CASSLDSGYTDTQYF
TRBV30	TRBJ1-5	CAWEGQGGQPQHF
TRBV6-5	TRBJ2-3	CASSRLAGTLDTQYF
TRBV27	TRBJ1-1	CASRSLQGVNTEAFF
TRBV19	TRBJ1-5	CASSIRDSGQPQHF
TRBV7-3	TRBJ1-1	CASSLNRNTEAFF
TRBV19	TRBJ1-6	CASSLALRTGHSPLHF
TRBV6-4	TRBJ2-1	CASSQGLAEYNEQFF